These 29 T cell receptor beta chains were all obtained from the same sample, sequenced in a study of cytomegalovirus exposure and HLA in healthy donors. The PCR ran on 60 Vbeta and 13 Jbeta primers. The method was immunoSEQ multiplex PCR; TCRdb's version includes in-frame clones alone and lacks a portion of them. Of over 85,000 clones detected, more than 70% appear once; the ten largest clones hold roughly 8.9%. Sequenced input: PBMCs. The receptors originated from a male donor in good health and CMV-seropositive.

This sequence joins TRBV19 and TRBJ2-3, with 7 bases that match TRBD2. From germline, CDR1 is LNHDA and CDR2 SQIVND (reference sequence). Trimming removed 9 bases from V and 0 bases from J; junction bases left unmatched: 9. The CDR3 is 15 amino acids. The CDR3 nucleotides are TGTGCCAGCTCCCCACAGCGGGATAGCACAGATACGCAGTATTTT. Translation: CASSPQRDSTDTQYF.

This clone appeared a single time. At one end, the junction sequence differs from germline, possibly due to a read error. The chain employs TRBV7-9 and TRBJ2-3; a possible D gene is TRBD2 (5 bases). From germline, CDR1 is SEHNR and CDR2 FQNEAQ (reference sequence). CDR3 length: 12 amino acids. CDR3 nucleotides: TGTTCCAGCAGCCCCGAGGGAGATACGCAGTATTTT. Amino acid sequence: CSSSPEGDTQYF. Variable domain in full (rest from reference TRBV7-9 and TRBJ2-3): DTGVSQNPRHKITKRGQNVTFRCDPISEHNRLYWYRQTLGQGPEFLTYFQNEAQLEKSRLLSDRFSAERPKGSFSTLEIQRTEQGDSAMYLCSSSPEGDTQYFGPGTRLTVL.

This chain connects TRBV27 to TRBJ2-1; TRBD2 agrees at 9 bases. Germline trimming cut 2 bases from V and 4 bases from J; bases unmatched to any gene: 6. Germline V lookup: CDR1 MNHEY, CDR2 SMNVEV (reference sequence). The CDR3 runs 16 residues. The CDR3 region has the DNA TGTGCCAGCAGTTTAGGCGGGAGGGGCGGGTACAATGAGCAGTTCTTC. It specifies CASSLGGRGGYNEQFF.

In its sample, this clone was seen a few times. In DNA form, the CDR3 reads TGTGCCAGCAGCCAAGAGGGGACTAGTAGTGAGCAGTTCTTC. This encodes CASSQEGTSSEQFF. The J gene is TRBJ2-1, the V gene TRBV4-2, with 8 positions matching TRBD2. Germline lookup yields CDR1 LGHNA and CDR2 YNFKEQ. Trimming took 0 bases from V and 9 from J; bases not matched to a gene: 4. This CDR3 region has 14 residues.

The chain couples TRBV7-2 to TRBJ2-7, with unresolved D. CDR1 is SGHTA, CDR2 FQGNSA, per germline. This CDR3 is built from 13 residues. Trimming pared 2 bases from V and 6 bases from J, leaving 11 bases between. For the CDR3, the DNA is TGTGCCAGCAGCTTATGGGCCTCTTCCGAGCAGTACTTC. Protein: CASSLWASSEQYF.

V usage is TRBV6-1 and J usage is TRBJ2-7; 10 nucleotides line up with TRBD1. CDR3 size: 15 residues. CDR1 and CDR2 (germline): MNHNS, SASEGT. Germline trimming cut 5 bases from V and 7 bases from J; bases unmatched to any gene: 11. CDR3 loop: CASSRDRGGGREQYF. CDR3 nucleotides: TGTGCCAGCAGTAGGGACAGGGGCGGGGGGAGGGAGCAGTACTTC.

J is TRBJ1-5 and V is TRBV19; 7 nucleotides match TRBD1. Germline V gives CDR1 LNHDA, CDR2 SQIVND (reference sequence). CDR3 size: 16 residues. Unmatched junction bases numbered 9, after V lost 5 bases and J lost 2 bases. The CDR3 spells CASSATGIVRNQPQHF. DNA of the CDR3: TGTGCCAGTAGTGCGACAGGGATTGTTCGCAATCAGCCCCAGCATTTT.

This clone was seen only a few times. V is TRBV29-1 and J is TRBJ2-1; D is undetermined. In germline, CDR1 is SQVTM, CDR2 ANQGSEA. The CDR3 runs to 13 residues. With 0 bases removed from V and 0 bases from J, the gap between germline ends came to 3 bases. CDR3 sequence reads: CSVEDSSYNEQFF. The DNA of the CDR3 is TGCAGCGTTGAAGACAGCTCCTACAATGAGCAGTTCTTC.

This clone was recorded once. The chain is built from TRBV2 and TRBJ2-7; D gene ambiguous. The V gene's germline CDR1 is SNHLY and CDR2 FYNNEI. The CDR3 is 14 residues long. V dropped 7 bases and J dropped 2 bases, with 15 bases sitting between them. This CDR3 is CASKEQGEPYEQYF. The CDR3 DNA sequence: TGTGCCAGCAAGGAACAAGGAGAACCCTACGAGCAGTACTTC. Full variable domain (missing parts from reference TRBV2 and TRBJ2-7): EPEVTQTPSHQVTQMGQEVILRCVPISNHLYFYWYRQILGQKVEFLVSFYNNEISEKSEIFDDQFSVERPDGSNFTLKIRSTKLEDSAMYFCASKEQGEPYEQYFGPGTRLTVT.

In the case of this clone: The sample has other DNA sequences that encode this CDR3 too. The chain couples TRBV6-6 to TRBJ1-3; 8 bases match TRBD1. V shed 5 bases, J shed 0 bases, and the junction held 3 bases outside the gene matches. The CDR3 runs 15 residues. Germline-derived CDR1 and CDR2 are MNHNY and SVGAGI (reference sequence). DNA for the CDR3: TGTGCCAGCAGTCTTCAGGGGGCCTCTGGAAACACCATATATTTT. Translation gives CASSLQGASGNTIYF.

The rearrangement links TRBV7-3 to TRBJ2-5; 9 bases match TRBD1. V lost 2 bases, J lost 2 bases, and 3 bases stayed unmatched. This CDR3 is 15 amino acids long. Germline lookup yields CDR1 SGHTA and CDR2 FQGTGA. The CDR3 loop reads CASSLVGTGQETQYF. The CDR3 DNA follows: TGTGCCAGCAGCTTAGTAGGGACAGGGCAAGAGACCCAGTACTTC.

This sequence joins TRBV19 and TRBJ2-7, with 10 bases lining up with TRBD2. Germline trimming cut 1 base from V and 0 bases from J; bases unmatched to any gene: 0. From germline, CDR1 is LNHDA and CDR2 SQIVND (reference sequence). The CDR3 sequence is 15 residues long. The CDR3 nucleotides read TGTGCCAGTAGTATAGGGACTAGCGGCTCCTACGAGCAGTACTTC. Its protein is CASSIGTSGSYEQYF.

This clone was counted once. The V and J genes are TRBV6-1 and TRBJ2-3, with 8 bases that match TRBD1. V trimming: 5 bases; J trimming: 4 bases; junction bases outside the gene matches: 8. CDR3 length: 15 amino acids. The germline CDR1 and CDR2 sequences are MNHNS and SASEGT. In nucleotides, the CDR3 is TGTGCCAGCAGTAACTTGGGGACAGGCCCAGATACGCAGTATTTT. Amino acid sequence: CASSNLGTGPDTQYF.

The sample holds a few counts of this clone. The chain couples TRBV7-9 to TRBJ2-7; 8 nucleotides match TRBD1. V shed 6 bases, J shed 0 bases, and the junction held 13 bases outside the gene matches. There are 17 residues in the CDR3. Looked up from germline, CDR1 is SEHNR and CDR2 is FQNEAQ (reference sequence). The CDR3 loop reads CASRPGGGPSPSYEQYF. Written as DNA, the CDR3 is TGTGCCAGCAGACCAGGGGGCGGCCCCTCCCCCTCCTACGAGCAGTACTTC. Drawing the rest from reference TRBV7-9 and TRBJ2-7, the complete variable domain is DTGVSQNPRHKITKRGQNVTFRCDPISEHNRLYWYRQTLGQGPEFLTYFQNEAQLEKSRLLSDRFSAERPKGSFSTLEIQRTEQGDSAMYLCASRPGGGPSPSYEQYFGPGTRLTVT.

The rearrangement joins TRBV5-6 to TRBJ2-1, with 14 bases matching TRBD2. CDR1 SGHDT and CDR2 YYEEEE come from the germline V gene. The V segment lost 0 bases and the J segment 8 bases; nucleotides outside the gene matches: 4. This CDR3 spans 16 amino acids. CDR3 sequence: CASSLGLAGGGDEQFF. For the CDR3, the DNA is TGTGCCAGCAGCTTGGGACTAGCGGGAGGGGGCGATGAGCAGTTCTTC.

The V call is TRBV28, the J call TRBJ2-7, with 9 nucleotides matching TRBD1. This CDR3 comprises 15 residues. Trimming at V came to 7 bases and at J to 2 bases, leaving 9 bases not matched to a gene. Germline CDR1 MDHEN, CDR2 SYDVKM. The CDR3 DNA reads as TGTGCCAGCATCACCTCCGGGACAGGGACCTACGAGCAGTACTTC. It yields the protein CASITSGTGTYEQYF.

This clone is a singleton in its sample. At one end, the junction sequence differs from germline, possibly due to a read error. V is TRBV4-3 and J is TRBJ2-4; TRBD1 matches 7 bases. The germline gives CDR1 LGHNA, CDR2 YSLEER. This CDR3 comprises 15 residues. The CDR3 DNA sequence: TGCGCCAGCAGCCATGATTCGGGACAGCGAAACAGTCAGTACTTC. As protein: CASSHDSGQRNSQYF.

This chain links TRBV10-3 with TRBJ1-3; D gene uncertain. The V end lost 0 bases, the J end lost 0 bases, and 12 bases lay between the germline ends. Germline V gene data show CDR1 as ENHRY and CDR2 as SYGVKD. The CDR3 covers 17 residues. The CDR3 DNA follows: TGTGCCATCAGTGAGTCTCCCGGTCCTTTCTCTGGAAACACCATATATTTT. Translated: CAISESPGPFSGNTIYF.

The genes are TRBV5-1 and TRBJ2-3, with TRBD2 identical over 7 bases. This CDR3 contains 14 residues. Germline V gene sequence: CDR1 SGHRS, CDR2 YFSETQ. The V gene end was trimmed by 0 bases and the J gene end by 4 bases; junction bases not matched to a gene: 2. CDR3: CASSLASGPDTQYF. Here the CDR3 DNA reads TGCGCCAGCAGCTTGGCTAGCGGCCCAGATACGCAGTATTTT.

This chain connects TRBV21-1 to TRBJ2-4; the table assigns TRBD2, which was not confirmed against the DNA. TRBV21-1 represents a pseudogene. The CDR3 is made up of 20 amino acids. The CDR3 DNA sequence: TGTGCCAGCAGCATGAGGGGCGGGACTAGCGGGAATCGGACCAAAAACATTCAGTACTTC. Protein product: CASSMRGGTSGNRTKNIQYF.

This clone was detected once. The genes are TRBV7-6 and TRBJ2-1, with TRBD2 matching over 12 bases. The CDR3 has 17 residues. Germline V gene lookup returns CDR1 SGHVS and CDR2 FNYEAQ. Trimming took 1 base from V and 4 from J; bases not matched to a gene: 5. CDR3 coding DNA: TGTGCCAGCAGCTTAGAGACTAGCGGGAGCGTGTACAATGAGCAGTTCTTC. It encodes CASSLETSGSVYNEQFF.

Here the CDR3 reads CATSRGFRETQYF. The CDR3 DNA is TGTGCCACCAGCAGAGGCTTCAGGGAGACCCAGTACTTC. The chain couples TRBV15 to TRBJ2-5; D unresolved. V was trimmed by 1 base and J by 5 bases, leaving 8 bases between them. Germline assignment: CDR1 LNHNV and CDR2 YYDKDF (reference sequence). This CDR3 region has 13 residues.

This chain uses TRBV4-1 with TRBJ2-5; D call uncertain. Per germline, CDR1 MGHRA and CDR2 YSYEKL. The CDR3 is made up of 13 amino acids. Trimming removed 1 base at V and 3 bases at J, with 6 bases between. This CDR3 is CASSQAVEETQYF. The CDR3, as DNA: TGCGCCAGCAGCCAAGCGGTAGAAGAGACCCAGTACTTC.

This chain connects TRBV27 to TRBJ2-2, with 7 positions matching TRBD2. This CDR3 comprises 14 residues. The germline V gene encodes CDR1 MNHEY and CDR2 SMNVEV (reference sequence). The V segment lost 6 bases and the J segment 7 bases; nucleotides outside the gene matches: 8. In nucleotides, the CDR3 is TGTGCCAGCAGGCTACTAGCGTCGGGCGGGGAGCTGTTTTTT. Translating gives CASRLLASGGELFF.

The chain couples TRBV5-1 to TRBJ2-7, with 7 bases lining up with TRBD1. The CDR3 sequence is 14 residues long. V shed 4 bases and J 1 base; nucleotides not matched to a gene: 5. Germline CDR1 and CDR2: SGHRS and YFSETQ. The CDR3 DNA follows: TGCGCCAGCAGCCTAAGGACAGGATCCTACGAGCAGTACTTC. Protein: CASSLRTGSYEQYF. Supplemented by reference TRBV5-1 and TRBJ2-7, the full variable domain reads KAGVTQTPRYLIKTRGQQVTLSCSPISGHRSVSWYQQTPGQGLQFLFEYFSETQRNKGNFPGRFSGRQFSNSRSEMNVSTLELGDSALYLCASSLRTGSYEQYFGPGTRLTVT.

This clone was detected a few times. This chain joins TRBV19 and TRBJ2-2; the D gene is possibly TRBD1 (6 bases). CDR3 length: 14 residues. Germline CDR1 is LNHDA and CDR2 is SQIVND (reference sequence). Trimming stripped 4 bases from V and 4 bases from J, with 10 bases between. The CDR3 sequence is CASSKGDRTGELFF. CDR3 nucleotide sequence: TGTGCCAGTAGTAAGGGGGACCGCACCGGGGAGCTGTTTTTT.

There are a few counts of this clone. The CDR3 reads CAWSGDQGQGQPQHF. For the CDR3, the DNA is TGTGCCTGGAGTGGAGACCAGGGCCAAGGACAGCCCCAGCATTTT. J is TRBJ1-5 and V is TRBV30, with D possibly matching TRBD1 (5 bases). The CDR3 length is 15 residues. V gave up 1 base and J gave up 7 bases, with 17 bases separating them. CDR1 GTSNPN and CDR2 SVGIG come from the germline V gene (reference sequence).

A single count supports this clone. This chain joins TRBV28 and TRBJ1-4; TRBD1 is a possible D gene (5 bases). V was pared by 6 bases and J by 5 bases, with 16 bases between. CDR3 size: 15 residues. CDR1 MDHEN and CDR2 SYDVKM come from the germline V gene. The CDR3 region has the DNA TGTGCCAGCAGCTCGGAAACAGGAATAAATGAAAAACTGTTTTTT. Protein: CASSSETGINEKLFF.

The chain uses TRBV11-2 and TRBJ1-6, with 9 bases lining up with TRBD1. The trim removed 4 bases at V and 10 bases at J, leaving 8 bases unmatched. Germline-derived CDR1 and CDR2 are SGHAT and FQNNGV. CDR3 length: 15 amino acids. This CDR3 is CASSSGTGRGSPLHF. The DNA of the CDR3 is TGTGCCAGCAGCTCGGGGACAGGGCGAGGATCACCCCTCCACTTT.